This is a list of T cell receptor beta chains from one sample in a study of breast tumors, draining lymph nodes, adjacent tissues. One entry per CDR3 protein results from TCRdb running MiXCR on the multiplex PCR reads. Among fewer than 200,000 distinct CDR3 sequences listed, 30% to 40% were seen once. The sequencing sample was made of axillary lymph node tissue. The receptor source for this set is a female donor with breast cancer. Some clones in this sample may be carry-over from other donors' samples. Each CDR3 is given with its conserved first and last residue. A D gene is named only where the DNA matches it firmly. Clone size is stated in some rows and not others, as once, few, many or a class when expanded.

J gene,D gene,V gene,clone size,CDR3 protein,CDR3 DNA
TRBJ2-7,NA,TRBV20-1,NA,CSARDRSGGGGWYEQCF,TGCAGTGCTAGAGATAGGTCGGGGGGCGGGGGATGGTATGAGCAGTGCTTC
TRBJ2-3,NA,TRBV15,NA,CATGRSQGSADTQYF,TGTGCCACCGGCAGAAGCCAAGGATCCGCAGATACGCAGTATTTT
TRBJ2-7,TRBD1,TRBV9,many,CASSAKGAAYEQYF,TGTGCCAGCAGCGCCAAGGGGGCGGCCTACGAGCAGTACTTC
TRBJ1-6,TRBD1,TRBV6-5,many,CASSPISGTDNSPLHF,TGTGCCAGCAGTCCGATTTCCGGGACAGACAATTCACCCCTCCACTTT
TRBJ1-4,NA,TRBV9,many,CASSASPLGGRKLFF,TGTGCCAGCAGCGCTAGTCCCCTTGGGGGCAGGAAACTGTTTTTT
TRBJ2-5,NA,TRBV4-2,NA,CASSQVGTDQPQYF,TGTGCCAGCAGCCAAGTGGGGACCGATCAGCCCCAGTACTTC
TRBJ2-2,NA,TRBV15,many,CATSSGEVADTGELFF,TGTGCCACCAGCAGCGGGGAGGTAGCAGACACCGGGGAGCTGTTTTTT
TRBJ1-6,NA,TRBV6-1,once,CTSSQAVRSAPLHF,TGTACCAGCAGTCAAGCTGTTAGGTCCGCACCCCTCCACTTT
TRBJ2-2,NA,TRBV6-5,many,CASTLSGGGGGELFF,TGTGCCAGCACCCTTTCCGGGGGAGGCGGCGGGGAGCTGTTTTTT
TRBJ2-1,NA,TRBV19,many,CASSMWSGSVIYNEQFF,TGTGCCAGTAGTATGTGGAGCGGGTCCGTTATCTACAATGAGCAGTTCTTC
TRBJ2-3,TRBD2,TRBV28,few,CASSRGLAGGASTDTQYF,TGTGCCAGCTCGAGAGGACTAGCGGGGGGGGCGAGCACAGATACGCAGTATTTT
TRBJ2-1,NA,TRBV2,few,CASRPGYNEQFF,TGTGCCAGCAGACCAGGCTACAATGAGCAGTTCTTC
TRBJ2-1,TRBD2,TRBV10-3,many,CAISEGLAGAHEQFF,TGTGCCATCAGTGAAGGACTAGCGGGAGCTCATGAGCAGTTCTTC
TRBJ2-3,TRBD2,TRBV19,many,CASSLSGGDPQYF,TGTGCCAGTAGCCTCTCGGGAGGAGATCCACAGTATTTT
TRBJ2-7,NA,TRBV7-9,many,CASSLAQGREQYF,TGTGCCAGCAGCTTAGCGCAGGGGCGAGAGCAGTACTTC
TRBJ2-7,NA,TRBV12-3/TRBV12-4,NA,CASSPQLGMLYEQYF,TGCGCCAGCAGTCCGCAACTCGGAATGCTTTACGAGCAGTACTTC
TRBJ1-5,TRBD1,TRBV6-1,many,CATLPGQYSNQPQHF,TGTGCCACCCTTCCGGGACAGTATAGCAATCAGCCCCAGCATTTT
TRBJ1-2,NA,TRBV7-2,NA,CASSLGGGYGYTF,TGTGCCAGCAGCTTAGGAGGGGGCTATGGCTACACCTTC
TRBJ2-1,NA,TRBV2,NA,CASRGLTTYNEQFF,TGTGCCAGCAGGGGGCTAACGACCTACAATGAGCAGTTCTTC
TRBJ2-3,NA,TRBV5-8,many,CASSLRASTDTQYF,TGTGCCAGCAGCTTGAGGGCTAGCACAGATACGCAGTATTTT
TRBJ1-1,NA,TRBV10-3,many,CAIRTTGSPEAFF,TGTGCCATCAGAACGACAGGTTCTCCTGAAGCTTTCTTT
TRBJ1-3,TRBD1,TRBV28,NA,CASSDPGTGFSGNTIYF,TGTGCCAGCAGTGATCCCGGGACAGGGTTCTCTGGAAACACCATATATTTT
TRBJ2-7,NA,TRBV2,many,CASSPSASSHF,TGTGCCAGCAGCCCCTCAGCCAGCAGTCACTTC
TRBJ1-2,TRBD1,TRBV14,NA,CASSRGQGRDGYTF,TGTGCCAGCAGCCGAGGACAGGGGAGAGATGGCTACACCTTC
TRBJ1-3,NA,TRBV6-1,many,CASSKQGRSGNTIYF,TGTGCCAGCAGTAAACAGGGTAGATCTGGAAACACCATATATTTT
TRBJ2-4,TRBD2,TRBV20-1,many,CSARDPGRKNIQYF,TGCAGTGCTAGAGATCCCGGGAGGAAAAACATTCAGTACTTC
TRBJ2-5,NA,TRBV12-3/TRBV12-4,many,CASTPRGAETQYF,TGTGCCAGCACCCCCCGGGGGGCAGAGACCCAGTACTTC
TRBJ2-3,NA,TRBV25-1,many,CASSEAGSTDTQYF,TGTGCCAGCAGTGAAGCGGGAAGCACAGATACGCAGTATTTT
TRBJ2-7,NA,TRBV18,many,CASSPTDSSYEQYF,TGTGCCAGCTCACCGACCGATAGCTCCTACGAGCAGTACTTC
TRBJ1-2,NA,TRBV15,many,CATSRDKGSYGYTF,TGTGCCACCAGCAGAGATAAGGGAAGCTATGGCTACACCTTC
TRBJ1-2,NA,TRBV3-2,NA,CASSLSGTF,TGTGCCAGCAGCCTCTCTGGTACCTTC
TRBJ2-6,NA,TRBV15,NA,CATSRDSGGVPGLCSGANVLTF,TGTGCCACCAGCAGAGATTCCGGGGGAGTCCCCGGGCTGTGCTCTGGGGCCAACGTCCTGACTTTC
TRBJ2-7,NA,TRBV3-1,many,CASSQGYSSYEQYF,TGTGCCAGCAGCCAGGGGTATAGCTCCTACGAGCAGTACTTC
TRBJ1-1,TRBD1,TRBV15,NA,CATSADRGRTEAFF,TGTGCCACCAGCGCAGACAGGGGGCGAACTGAAGCTTTCTTT
TRBJ1-2,NA,TRBV6-1,NA,CASSRLIQGFGNTF,TGTGCCAGCAGCCGACTAATACAGGGCTTTGGAAACACCTTC
TRBJ2-6,NA,TRBV28,many,CASSFQGTGANVLTF,TGTGCCAGCAGTTTTCAGGGGACTGGGGCCAACGTCCTGACTTTC
TRBJ2-7,NA,TRBV5-1,many,CASSFISTGLSYEQYF,TGCGCCAGCAGCTTTATTTCTACAGGGCTTTCCTACGAGCAGTACTTC
TRBJ1-1,TRBD1,TRBV27,NA,CASRRDRVGRAFF,TGTGCCAGCAGGAGAGACAGGGTCGGACGTGCTTTCTTT
TRBJ2-7,NA,TRBV7-8,many,CASSLVTPYEQYF,TGTGCCAGCAGCTTAGTCACTCCCTACGAGCAGTACTTC
TRBJ2-5,TRBD1,TRBV7-2,many,CASSSNRGQETQYF,TGTGCCAGCAGCTCTAACAGGGGGCAAGAGACCCAGTACTTC
TRBJ2-7,NA,TRBV20-1,many,CSAGERDTKQYF,TGCAGTGCTGGTGAGCGGGACACGAAGCAGTACTTC
TRBJ2-7,NA,TRBV6-6,NA,CASRRTDEQYF,TGTGCCAGCAGGCGGACAGACGAGCAGTACTTC
TRBJ2-5,NA,TRBV30,many,CAWSRGFETQYF,TGTGCCTGGAGCCGGGGATTTGAGACCCAGTACTTC
TRBJ2-2,NA,TRBV3-1,many,CASSSGRTNTGELFF,TGTGCCAGCAGCTCGGGACGGACGAACACCGGGGAGCTGTTTTTT
TRBJ1-2,NA,TRBV9,many,CASSVDEQGRPGYTF,TGTGCCAGCAGCGTAGATGAGCAGGGCCGGCCTGGCTACACCTTC
TRBJ1-1,TRBD1,TRBV19,few,CASRRTGYTEAFF,TGTGCCAGTAGGAGGACAGGGTACACTGAAGCTTTCTTT
TRBJ2-3,NA,TRBV7-2,NA,CASSLGPSTDTQYF,TGTGCCAGCAGCTTAGGCCCCAGCACAGATACGCAGTATTTT
TRBJ2-7,NA,TRBV29-1,many,CSVEDRGISYEQYF,TGCAGCGTTGAAGATCGGGGGATATCCTACGAGCAGTACTTC
TRBJ2-7,TRBD1,TRBV18,many,CASSPRGTGWYEQYF,TGTGCCAGCTCACCCCGCGGGACAGGGTGGTACGAGCAGTACTTC
TRBJ1-2,TRBD1,TRBV7-2,few,CASSSSGTGVIGYPF,TGTGCCAGCAGCTCTTCCGGGACAGGGGTGATCGGCTACCCCTTC
TRBJ1-1,NA,TRBV30,once,CAWTPGVGLTEAFF,TGTGCCTGGACCCCCGGAGTTGGTTTGACTGAAGCTTTCTTT